A selection of T cell receptor beta chains follows, all from one sample in a study of cytomegalovirus exposure and HLA in healthy donors. Sequenced by immunoSEQ multiplex PCR; TCRdb stores in-frame clones only, minus some. Of 80,000 to 100,000 clones in the sample, roughly 87% were seen once. Sequenced input: PBMCs. These receptors were taken from a woman in her thirties in good health and CMV-seronegative. Both conserved end residues are trimmed from each CDR3.

v_call: TRBV21-1; cdr3_aa: ASSKGQPSTGELF
v_call: TRBV9; cdr3_aa: ASSVSQGARTEAF
v_call: TRBV19; cdr3_aa: ASSISGTGFGYEQY
v_call: TRBV5-1; cdr3_aa: ASSLNRAAEAF
v_call: TRBV28; cdr3_aa: ASSLTGFKDEQY
v_call: TRBV11-2; cdr3_aa: ASSFMTGNEKLF
v_call: TRBV6-1; cdr3_aa: ASTWPRGGELF
v_call: TRBV7-2; cdr3_aa: ASSQGTALSNQPQH
v_call: TRBV5-5; cdr3_aa: ASSLDTGQAYYEQY
v_call: TRBV19; cdr3_aa: ASSGYRGQGEAF
v_call: TRBV27; cdr3_aa: ASSLQGGNYGYT
v_call: TRBV6-4; cdr3_aa: ASSDSGYGYT
v_call: TRBV2; cdr3_aa: ASSDQGGTDTQY
v_call: TRBV6-6; cdr3_aa: ASSYSTIGYT
v_call: TRBV7-8; cdr3_aa: ASSANSGGGTDTQY
v_call: TRBV18; cdr3_aa: ASSPPGELAKNIQY
v_call: TRBV7-5; cdr3_aa: VRSEPTGWYQPQH
v_call: TRBV7-6; cdr3_aa: ASSLQGAGNTIY
v_call: TRBV5-4; cdr3_aa: ASSLGLGLYEQY
v_call: TRBV28; cdr3_aa: ASRRQGIPYEQY
v_call: TRBV5-8; cdr3_aa: ASSRDRHYEQY